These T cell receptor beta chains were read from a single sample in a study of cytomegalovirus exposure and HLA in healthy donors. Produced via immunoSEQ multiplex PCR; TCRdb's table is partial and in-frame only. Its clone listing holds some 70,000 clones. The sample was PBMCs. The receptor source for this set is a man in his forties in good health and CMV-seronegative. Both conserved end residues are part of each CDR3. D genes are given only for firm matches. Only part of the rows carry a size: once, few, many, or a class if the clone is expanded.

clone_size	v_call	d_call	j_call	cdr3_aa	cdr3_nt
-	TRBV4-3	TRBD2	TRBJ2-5	CASSQAFGLAGGQETQYF	TGCGCCAGCAGCCAGGCCTTCGGACTAGCGGGGGGACAAGAGACCCAGTACTTC
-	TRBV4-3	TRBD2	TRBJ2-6	CASSPRVASGSGGSGANVLTF	TGCGCCAGCAGCCCCCGGGTTGCTAGCGGGAGTGGGGGAAGTGGGGCCAACGTCCTGACTTTC
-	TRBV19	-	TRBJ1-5	CASSSSRQGRQPQHF	TGTGCCAGTAGTAGCTCGCGGCAGGGCAGGCAGCCCCAGCATTTT
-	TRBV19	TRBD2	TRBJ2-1	CASSIGKTGGEQFF	TGTGCCAGTAGTATAGGTAAAACGGGAGGAGAGCAGTTCTTC
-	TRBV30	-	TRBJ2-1	CAWGHPYNEQFF	TGTGCCTGGGGGCATCCCTACAATGAGCAGTTCTTC
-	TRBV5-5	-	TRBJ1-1	CASATGFYTEAFF	TGTGCCAGCGCAACAGGGTTTTACACTGAAGCTTTCTTT
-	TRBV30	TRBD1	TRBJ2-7	CAWSFGTAYEQYF	TGTGCCTGGTCCTTCGGGACAGCCTACGAGCAGTACTTC
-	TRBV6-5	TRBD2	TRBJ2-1	CASSYSRLAGGNEQFF	TGTGCCAGCAGTTACTCAAGACTAGCGGGAGGGAATGAGCAGTTCTTC
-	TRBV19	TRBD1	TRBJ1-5	CASSKGASRNQPQHF	TGTGCCAGTAGCAAGGGGGCTAGTCGCAATCAGCCCCAGCATTTT
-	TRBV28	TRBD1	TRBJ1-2	CASSRTGGGYGYTF	TGTGCCAGCAGCCGGACAGGGGGCGGCTATGGCTACACCTTC
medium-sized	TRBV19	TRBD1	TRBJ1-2	CASSIPTGGNYGYTF	TGTGCCAGTAGTATACCGACAGGGGGCAACTATGGCTACACCTTC
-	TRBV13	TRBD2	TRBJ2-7	CASSFLTTSGYEQYF	TGTGCCAGCAGCTTTCTGACGACTAGCGGTTACGAGCAGTACTTC
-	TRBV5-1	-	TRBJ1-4	CASSSVGGSNEKLFF	TGCGCCAGCAGCTCGGTGGGGGGGTCTAATGAAAAACTGTTTTTT
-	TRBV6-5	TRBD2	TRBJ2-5	CASSYPSGGRGTQYF	TGTGCCAGCAGTTACCCGAGTGGGGGGAGGGGGACCCAGTACTTC
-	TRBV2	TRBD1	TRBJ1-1	CASSPGQGAMNTEAFF	TGTGCCAGCAGTCCTGGACAGGGGGCGATGAACACTGAAGCTTTCTTT
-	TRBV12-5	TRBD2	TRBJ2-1	CASGLGTSGGNEQFF	TGTGCTAGTGGTCTGGGGACTAGCGGCGGGAATGAGCAGTTCTTC
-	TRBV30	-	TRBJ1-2	CAWSRAGENYGYTF	TGTGCCTGGAGTAGGGCAGGGGAGAACTATGGCTACACCTTC
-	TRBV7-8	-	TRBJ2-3	CASSLLDTQYF	TGTGCCAGCAGCTTACTAGATACGCAGTATTTT
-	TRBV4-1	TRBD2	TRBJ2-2	CASGLGGGAGAGELFF	TGCGCCAGCGGACTTGGCGGGGGGGCCGGCGCCGGGGAGCTGTTTTTT
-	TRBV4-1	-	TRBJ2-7	CASSQAGTRGEQYF	TGCGCCAGCAGCCAAGCGGGGACCAGGGGCGAGCAGTACTTC
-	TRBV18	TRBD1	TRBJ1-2	CASSARQGVDGYTF	TGTGCCAGCTCAGCGAGACAGGGTGTGGATGGCTACACCTTC
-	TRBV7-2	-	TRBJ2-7	CASSLEARRTYEQYF	TGTGCCAGCAGCTTGGAAGCGCGGAGAACCTACGAGCAGTACTTC
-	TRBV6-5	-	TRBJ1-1	CASSSSIRGGTEAFF	TGTGCCAGCAGTTCTTCTATTAGAGGCGGAACTGAAGCTTTCTTT
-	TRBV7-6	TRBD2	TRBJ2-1	CASSPRPSGANNEQFF	TGTGCCAGCAGCCCACGCCCTAGCGGAGCAAACAATGAGCAGTTCTTC
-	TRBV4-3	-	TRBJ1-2	CASSQDHTGREGYTF	TGCGCCAGCAGCCAAGATCACACAGGCCGTGAGGGCTACACCTTC
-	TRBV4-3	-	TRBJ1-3	CASSQDQVHEQGGNTIYF	TGCGCCAGCAGCCAAGATCAGGTCCACGAACAGGGAGGAAACACCATATATTTT
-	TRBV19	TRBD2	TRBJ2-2	CASSWTSGTGELFF	TGTGCCAGTAGTTGGACTAGCGGAACCGGGGAGCTGTTTTTT
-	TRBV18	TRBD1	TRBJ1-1	CASSPSGTDEAFF	TGTGCCAGCTCTCCAAGTGGGACAGATGAAGCTTTCTTT
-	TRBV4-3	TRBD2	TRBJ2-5	CASSPHLPGLALGETQYF	TGCGCCAGCAGCCCACACTTACCGGGACTAGCATTGGGGGAGACCCAGTACTTC
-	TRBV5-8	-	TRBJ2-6	CASTVAGANVLTF	TGTGCCAGCACGGTGGCTGGGGCCAACGTCCTGACTTTC
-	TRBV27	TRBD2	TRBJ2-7	CASSLSAYRLAGDYEQYF	TGTGCCAGCAGTTTATCAGCGTACCGACTAGCGGGAGACTACGAGCAGTACTTC
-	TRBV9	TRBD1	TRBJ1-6	CASSVESSGQGSRSPLHF	TGTGCCAGCAGCGTAGAGAGTTCCGGACAGGGATCGCGGTCACCCCTCCACTTT
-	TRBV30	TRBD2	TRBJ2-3	CAWSRLAGLNYSTDTQYF	TGTGCCTGGAGCCGACTAGCGGGGTTGAACTATAGCACAGATACGCAGTATTTT
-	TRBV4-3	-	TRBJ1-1	CAASMRVTEAFF	TGCGCCGCAAGTATGAGGGTCACTGAAGCTTTCTTT
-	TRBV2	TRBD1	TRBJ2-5	CASGDLDRVETQYF	TGTGCCAGCGGGGACCTGGACAGGGTAGAGACCCAGTACTTC
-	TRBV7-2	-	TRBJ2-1	CASSLAGRGVGEQFF	TGTGCCAGCAGCTTAGCAGGAAGGGGCGTCGGGGAGCAGTTCTTC
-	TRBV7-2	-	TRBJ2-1	CASSLDRVGDEQFF	TGTGCCAGCAGCTTAGACAGGGTCGGGGATGAGCAGTTCTTC
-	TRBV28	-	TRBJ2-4	CASSRTGQSTLAKNIQYF	TGTGCCAGCAGTCGCACGGGACAATCCACGCTAGCCAAAAACATTCAGTACTTC
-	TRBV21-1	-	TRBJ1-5	CASSKGQGDLPPFSNQPQHF	TGTGCCAGCAGCAAGGGACAGGGGGACCTCCCTCCCTTTAGCAATCAGCCCCAGCATTTT
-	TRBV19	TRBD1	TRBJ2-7	CASSIFGQVGAEQYF	TGTGCCAGTAGTATATTTGGACAGGTCGGTGCCGAGCAGTACTTC